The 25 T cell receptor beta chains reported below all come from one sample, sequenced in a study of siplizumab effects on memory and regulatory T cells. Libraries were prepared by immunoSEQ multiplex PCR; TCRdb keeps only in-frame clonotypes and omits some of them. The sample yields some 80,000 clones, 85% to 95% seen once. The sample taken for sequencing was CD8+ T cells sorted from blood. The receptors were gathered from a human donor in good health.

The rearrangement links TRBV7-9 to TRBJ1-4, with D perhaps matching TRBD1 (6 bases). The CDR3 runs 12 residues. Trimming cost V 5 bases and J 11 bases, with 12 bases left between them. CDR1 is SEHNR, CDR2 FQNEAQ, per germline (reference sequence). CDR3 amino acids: CASSQGGAKLFF. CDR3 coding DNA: TGTGCCAGCAGCCAAGGGGGGGCCAAACTGTTTTTT.

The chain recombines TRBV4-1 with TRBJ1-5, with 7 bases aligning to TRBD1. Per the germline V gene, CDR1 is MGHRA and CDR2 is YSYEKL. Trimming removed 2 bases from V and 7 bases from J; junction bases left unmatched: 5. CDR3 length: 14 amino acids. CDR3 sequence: CASSQPTGDQPQHF. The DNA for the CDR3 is TGCGCCAGCAGCCAACCAACAGGGGACCAGCCCCAGCATTTT.

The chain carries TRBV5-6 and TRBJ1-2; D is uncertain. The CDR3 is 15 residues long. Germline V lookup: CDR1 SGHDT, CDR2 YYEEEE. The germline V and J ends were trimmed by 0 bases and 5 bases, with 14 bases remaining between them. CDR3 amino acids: CASSLAGRALYGYTF. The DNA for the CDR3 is TGTGCCAGCAGCTTGGCCGGCCGAGCGCTTTATGGCTACACCTTC.

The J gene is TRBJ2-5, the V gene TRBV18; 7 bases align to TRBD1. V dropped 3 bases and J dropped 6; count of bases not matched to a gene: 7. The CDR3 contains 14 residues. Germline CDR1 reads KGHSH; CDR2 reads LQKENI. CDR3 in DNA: TGTGCCAGCTCACCCGAAATGGGACAGCAGACCCAGTACTTC. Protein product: CASSPEMGQQTQYF.

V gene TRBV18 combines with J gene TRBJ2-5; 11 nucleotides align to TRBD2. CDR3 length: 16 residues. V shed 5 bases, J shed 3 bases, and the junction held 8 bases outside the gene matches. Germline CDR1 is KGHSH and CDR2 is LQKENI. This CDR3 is CASSDGLAGLKETQYF. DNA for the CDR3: TGTGCCAGCTCAGACGGACTAGCGGGCTTAAAAGAGACCCAGTACTTC.

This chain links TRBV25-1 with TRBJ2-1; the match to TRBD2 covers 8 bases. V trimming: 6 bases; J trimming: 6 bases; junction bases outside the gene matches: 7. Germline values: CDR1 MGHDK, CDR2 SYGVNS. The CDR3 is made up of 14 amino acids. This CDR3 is CASSGAGVGNEQFF. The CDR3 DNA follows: TGTGCCAGCAGCGGAGCGGGAGTTGGCAATGAGCAGTTCTTC.

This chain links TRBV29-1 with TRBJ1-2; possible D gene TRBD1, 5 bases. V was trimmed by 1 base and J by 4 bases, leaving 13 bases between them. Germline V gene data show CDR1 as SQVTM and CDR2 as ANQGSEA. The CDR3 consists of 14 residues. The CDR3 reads CSVEVRDRIYGYTF. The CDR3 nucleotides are TGCAGCGTTGAAGTCCGGGACCGCATCTATGGCTACACCTTC. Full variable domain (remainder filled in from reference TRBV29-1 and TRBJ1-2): SAVISQKPSRDICQRGTSLTIQCQVDSQVTMMFWYRQQPGQSLTLIATANQGSEATYESGFVIDKFPISRPNLTFSTLTVSNMSPEDSSIYLCSVEVRDRIYGYTFGSGTRLTVV.

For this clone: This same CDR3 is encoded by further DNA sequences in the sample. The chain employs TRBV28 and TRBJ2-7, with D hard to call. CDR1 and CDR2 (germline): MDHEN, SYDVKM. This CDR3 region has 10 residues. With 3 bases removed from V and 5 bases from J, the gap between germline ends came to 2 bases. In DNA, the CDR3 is TGTGCCAGCAGTTTTCACGAGCAGTACTTC. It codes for CASSFHEQYF.

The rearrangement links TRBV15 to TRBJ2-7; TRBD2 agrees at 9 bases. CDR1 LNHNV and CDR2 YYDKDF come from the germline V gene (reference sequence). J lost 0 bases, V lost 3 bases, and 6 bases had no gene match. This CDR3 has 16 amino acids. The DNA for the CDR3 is TGTGCCACCAGCAGCTTAGGTAGCGGGAGCTCCTACGAGCAGTACTTC. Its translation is CATSSLGSGSSYEQYF.

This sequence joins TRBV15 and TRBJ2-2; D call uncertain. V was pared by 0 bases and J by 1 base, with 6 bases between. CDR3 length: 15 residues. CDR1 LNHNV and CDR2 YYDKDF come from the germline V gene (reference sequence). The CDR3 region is CATSRDTLNTGELFF. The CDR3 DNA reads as TGTGCCACCAGCAGAGATACTTTGAACACCGGGGAGCTGTTTTTT.

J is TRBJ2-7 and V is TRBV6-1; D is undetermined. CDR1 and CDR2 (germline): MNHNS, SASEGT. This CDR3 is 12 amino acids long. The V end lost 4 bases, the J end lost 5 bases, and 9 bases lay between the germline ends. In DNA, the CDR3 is TGTGCCAGCAGTGGGGTTAGCCACGAGCAGTACTTC. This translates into CASSGVSHEQYF.

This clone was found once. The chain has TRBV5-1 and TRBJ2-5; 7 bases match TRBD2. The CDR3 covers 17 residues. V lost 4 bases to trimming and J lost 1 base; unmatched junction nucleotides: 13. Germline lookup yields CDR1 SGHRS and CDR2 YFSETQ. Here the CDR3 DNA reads TGCGCCAGCAGCCCGGGCGGTCGGGAGGTGGGCCAAGAGACCCAGTACTTC. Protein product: CASSPGGREVGQETQYF.

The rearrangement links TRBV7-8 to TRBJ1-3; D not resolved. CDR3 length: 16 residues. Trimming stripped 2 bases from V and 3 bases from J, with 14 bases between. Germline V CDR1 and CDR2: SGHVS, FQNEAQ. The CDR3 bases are TGTGCCAGCAGCTTAATATCGGAAGGTATTGGAAACACCATATATTTT. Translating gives CASSLISEGIGNTIYF.

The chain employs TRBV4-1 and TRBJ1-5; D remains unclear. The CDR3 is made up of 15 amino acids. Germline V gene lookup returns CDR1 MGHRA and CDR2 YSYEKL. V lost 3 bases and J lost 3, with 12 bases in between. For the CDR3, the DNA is TGCGCCAGCAGCCATGCAAATATCGTCAATCAGCCCCAGCATTTT. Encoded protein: CASSHANIVNQPQHF.

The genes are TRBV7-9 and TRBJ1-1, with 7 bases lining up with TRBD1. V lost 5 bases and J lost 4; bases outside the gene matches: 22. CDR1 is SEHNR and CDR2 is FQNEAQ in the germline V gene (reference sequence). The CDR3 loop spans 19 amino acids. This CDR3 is CASSLTGDGTSRLSTEAFF. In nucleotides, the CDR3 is TGTGCCAGCAGCCTTACAGGGGATGGAACTTCTAGGTTGAGCACTGAAGCTTTCTTT.

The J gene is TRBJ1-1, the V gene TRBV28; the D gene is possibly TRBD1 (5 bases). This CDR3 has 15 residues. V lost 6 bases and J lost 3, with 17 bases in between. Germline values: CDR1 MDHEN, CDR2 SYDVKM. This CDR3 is CASRGVLGPDTEAFF. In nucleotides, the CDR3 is TGTGCCAGCAGGGGGGTTTTGGGGCCTGACACTGAAGCTTTCTTT.

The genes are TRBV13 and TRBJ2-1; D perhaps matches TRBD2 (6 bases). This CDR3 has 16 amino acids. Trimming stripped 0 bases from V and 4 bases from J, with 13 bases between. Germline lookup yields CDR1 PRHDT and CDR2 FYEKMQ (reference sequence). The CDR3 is CASSLGWSSAYNEQFF. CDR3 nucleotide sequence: TGTGCCAGCAGCTTAGGCTGGTCTAGCGCTTACAATGAGCAGTTCTTC.

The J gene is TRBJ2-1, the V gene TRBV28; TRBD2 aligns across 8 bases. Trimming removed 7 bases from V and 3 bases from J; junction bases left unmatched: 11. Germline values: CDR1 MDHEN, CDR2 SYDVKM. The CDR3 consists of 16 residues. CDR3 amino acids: CASTLEAGVVYNEQFF. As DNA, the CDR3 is TGTGCCAGCACCTTGGAAGCGGGAGTAGTCTACAATGAGCAGTTCTTC.

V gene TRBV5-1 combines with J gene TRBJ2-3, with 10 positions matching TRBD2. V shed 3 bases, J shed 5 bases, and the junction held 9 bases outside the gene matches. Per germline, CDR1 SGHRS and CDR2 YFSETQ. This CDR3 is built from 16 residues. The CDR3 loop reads CASSWNLAGERDTQYF. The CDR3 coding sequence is TGCGCCAGCAGCTGGAACCTAGCGGGAGAGCGAGATACGCAGTATTTT.

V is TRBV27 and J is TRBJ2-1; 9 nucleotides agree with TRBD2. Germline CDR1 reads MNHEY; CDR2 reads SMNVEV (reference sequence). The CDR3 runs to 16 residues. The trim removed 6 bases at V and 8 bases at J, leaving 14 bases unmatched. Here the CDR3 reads CASRNTLSGGRDEQFF. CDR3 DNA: TGTGCCAGCAGAAATACTCTTAGCGGGGGCCGGGATGAGCAGTTCTTC.

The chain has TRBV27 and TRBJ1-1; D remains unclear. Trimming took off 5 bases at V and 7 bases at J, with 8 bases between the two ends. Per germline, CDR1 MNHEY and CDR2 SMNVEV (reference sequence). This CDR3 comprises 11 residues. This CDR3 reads CASSGELEAFF. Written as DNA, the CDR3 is TGTGCCAGCAGTGGAGAACTTGAAGCTTTCTTT.

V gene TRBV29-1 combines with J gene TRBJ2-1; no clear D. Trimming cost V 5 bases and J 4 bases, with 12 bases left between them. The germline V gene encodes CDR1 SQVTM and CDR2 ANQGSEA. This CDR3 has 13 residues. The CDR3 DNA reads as TGCAGCGTTCATAACGTGTTATACAATGAGCAGTTCTTC. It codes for CSVHNVLYNEQFF.

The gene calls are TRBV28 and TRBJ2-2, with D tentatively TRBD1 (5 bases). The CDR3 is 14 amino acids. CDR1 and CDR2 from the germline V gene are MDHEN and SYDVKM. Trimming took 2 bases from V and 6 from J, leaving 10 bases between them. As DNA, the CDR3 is TGTGCCAGCAGTTTAGTGGGGCATGCCGGGGAGCTGTTTTTT. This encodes CASSLVGHAGELFF. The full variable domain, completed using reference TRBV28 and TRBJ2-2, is DVKVTQSSRYLVKRTGEKVFLECVQDMDHENMFWYRQDPGLGLRLIYFSYDVKMKEKGDIPEGYSVSREKKERFSLILESASTNQTSMYLCASSLVGHAGELFFGEGSRLTVL.

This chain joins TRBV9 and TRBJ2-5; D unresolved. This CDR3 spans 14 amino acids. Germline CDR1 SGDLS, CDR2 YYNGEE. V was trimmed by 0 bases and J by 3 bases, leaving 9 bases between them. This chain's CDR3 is CASSVGQAKETQYF. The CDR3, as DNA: TGTGCCAGCAGCGTAGGTCAGGCCAAAGAGACCCAGTACTTC.

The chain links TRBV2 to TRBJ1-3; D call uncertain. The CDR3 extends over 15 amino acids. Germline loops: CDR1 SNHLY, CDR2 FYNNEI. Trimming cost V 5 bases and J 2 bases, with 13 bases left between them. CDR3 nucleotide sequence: TGTGCCAGCAGTCATTTAAAAGAAACTGGAAACACCATATATTTT. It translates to CASSHLKETGNTIYF.